Included here is one TCR beta chain sequence, with context. Antigen: not known. The sample belongs to a study of monozygotic twins with inflammatory bowel disease. The study's findings and limits: Comparison of concordant versus discordant twins revealed no difference in repertoire similarity, possibly due to limited power.

This CDR3 is built from 20 residues. The germline gives CDR1 LGHNA, CDR2 YSLEER. From its re-call of the 5' RACE reads, TCRdb lists each CDR3 protein once, without DNA. The table lists 350,000 to 500,000 distinct CDR3 sequences. No sorting of T cells preceded isolation of total RNA from whole blood. This clonotype was sampled from a human donor with ulcerative colitis or Crohn's disease, or a healthy co-twin of an affected twin (not recorded which). What was sequenced was blood. The chain joins TRBV4-3 to TRBJ2-1; TCRdb reports TRBD2, a call that lacks DNA to check it against. CDR3 sequence reads: CASSVKLSGRSGSSYNEQFF.